The 4 T cell receptor beta chains presented below share a single source sample, sequenced in a study of CD8 T cells in ankylosing spondylitis. TCRdb re-called the 5' RACE reads with MiXCR, one entry per CDR3 protein. The repertoire has a few hundred thousand distinct CDR3 sequences, less than 25% of them found once; the top ten carry about 4%. Sequencing input: blood, either unsorted or a sorted T cell fraction (not recorded which). All receptors come from a female donor with ankylosing spondylitis or in good health (not recorded which).

This clonotype showed up just a few times. The CDR3 here is CSVVWTGGYPGELFF. The CDR3 region has the DNA TGCAGCGTTGTGTGGACAGGGGGCTATCCCGGGGAGCTGTTTTTT. The J gene is TRBJ2-2, the V gene TRBV29-1; 11 bases are a match to TRBD1. Losses at the gene ends were 4 bases for V and 6 bases for J; bases not matched to a gene: 7. The CDR3 has 15 residues. Germline V lookup: CDR1 SQVTM, CDR2 ANQGSEA.

This clonotype was recorded a few times. This chain joins TRBV29-1 and TRBJ2-2; D call uncertain. V was cut by 3 bases and J by 2 bases, with 7 bases left in between. This CDR3 comprises 13 residues. CDR1 is SQVTM and CDR2 is ANQGSEA in the germline V gene. The chain's CDR3 is CSVDVGNTGELFF. The CDR3 DNA reads as TGCAGCGTTGACGTAGGCAACACCGGGGAGCTGTTTTTT.

This chain connects TRBV29-1 to TRBJ1-3, with 8 positions matching TRBD1. Germline V gene data show CDR1 as SQVTM and CDR2 as ANQGSEA. CDR3 length: 12 residues. V gave up 3 bases and J gave up 6 bases; unmatched junction bases: 1. The CDR3 loop is CSVETGANTIYF. CDR3 nucleotides: TGCAGCGTTGAGACAGGGGCAAACACCATATATTTT. Together with reference TRBV29-1 and TRBJ1-3, the CDR3 gives the full variable domain: SAVISQKPSRDICQRGTSLTIQCQVDSQVTMMFWYRQQPGQSLTLIATANQGSEATYESGFVIDKFPISRPNLTFSTLTVSNMSPEDSSIYLCSVETGANTIYFGEGSWLTVV.

The table lists this clonotype with a few counts. V gene TRBV11-1 combines with J gene TRBJ1-1; a possible D gene is TRBD1 (6 bases). The germline V gene encodes CDR1 SGHAT and CDR2 FQDESV (reference sequence). V dropped 8 bases and J dropped 2 bases, with 24 bases sitting between them. This CDR3 has 17 residues. The CDR3 spells CASETGLLGLDNTEAFF. The CDR3 DNA follows: TGTGCCAGCGAGACAGGTCTTCTGGGTTTAGATAACACTGAAGCTTTCTTT.